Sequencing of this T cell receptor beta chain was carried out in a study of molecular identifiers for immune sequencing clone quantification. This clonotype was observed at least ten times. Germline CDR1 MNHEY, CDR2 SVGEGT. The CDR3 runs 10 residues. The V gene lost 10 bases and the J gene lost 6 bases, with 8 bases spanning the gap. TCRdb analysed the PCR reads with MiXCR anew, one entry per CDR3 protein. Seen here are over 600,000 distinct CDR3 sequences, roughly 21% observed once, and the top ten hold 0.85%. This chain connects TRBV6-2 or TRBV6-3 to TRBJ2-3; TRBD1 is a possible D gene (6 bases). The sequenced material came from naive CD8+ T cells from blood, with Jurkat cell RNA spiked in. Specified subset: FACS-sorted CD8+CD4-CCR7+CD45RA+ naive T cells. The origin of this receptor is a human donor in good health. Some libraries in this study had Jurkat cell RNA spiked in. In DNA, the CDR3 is TGTGCCACAGGGGCGGATACGCAGTATTTT. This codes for CATGADTQYF.